These 19 T cell receptor beta chains came from one sample sequenced in a study of shared clonotypes between healthy human individuals. Some clones are missing from TCRdb's copy, which holds only in-frame ones; the method was immunoSEQ multiplex PCR. The sample comprises some 2,500,000 clones, less than 95% of which are singletons, and 0.37% rests with the top ten. Sequenced material: naive CD4+ T cells from PBMCs. The subset here: CD45RA+ positively selected. The receptors were sampled from a man aged 18-30 years in good health. Some clones in this sample may be carry-over from other donors' samples.

The V call is TRBV15, the J call TRBJ2-1; no firm D call. Trimming cost V 3 bases and J 5 bases, with 8 bases left between them. CDR1 LNHNV and CDR2 YYDKDF come from the germline V gene (reference sequence). This CDR3 comprises 13 residues. This CDR3 reads CATSSRTNNEQFF. CDR3 nucleotides: TGTGCCACCAGCAGTCGGACCAACAATGAGCAGTTCTTC.

The rearrangement uses TRBV9 and TRBJ2-7; 10 bases match TRBD2. This CDR3 is 16 amino acids long. V lost 2 bases and J lost 2; bases outside the gene matches: 7. Germline CDR1 SGDLS, CDR2 YYNGEE. CDR3 region: CASSVGSSGGTYEQYF. CDR3 DNA: TGTGCCAGCAGCGTGGGATCTAGCGGGGGAACCTACGAGCAGTACTTC.

This clone was detected once. V usage is TRBV30 and J usage is TRBJ2-2, with 7 bases lining up with TRBD2. Germline V gene sequence: CDR1 GTSNPN, CDR2 SVGIG (reference sequence). The CDR3 runs to 15 residues. V dropped 0 bases and J dropped 2; count of bases not matched to a gene: 3. The CDR3 coding sequence is TGTGCCTGGAGTGTAAAAGCGGGAAACACCGGGGAGCTGTTTTTT. Amino acids: CAWSVKAGNTGELFF.

This chain links TRBV10-3 with TRBJ1-5; D remains unclear. The CDR3 contains 14 residues. V was cut by 3 bases and J by 5 bases, with 11 bases left in between. The germline CDR1 and CDR2 sequences are ENHRY and SYGVKD. DNA of the CDR3: TGTGCCATCAGTGAAGTGGGGAGGGATCAGCCCCAGCATTTT. Its translation is CAISEVGRDQPQHF.

J is TRBJ2-1 and V is TRBV5-1; 9 nucleotides match TRBD2. Germline assignment: CDR1 SGHRS and CDR2 YFSETQ. The J segment lost 5 bases and the V segment lost 2 bases, leaving 8 bases of the junction unmatched. This CDR3 has 16 residues. CDR3 sequence reads: CASSFYSGRHNNEQFF. CDR3 in DNA: TGCGCCAGCAGCTTTTATAGCGGGAGACACAACAATGAGCAGTTCTTC.

As concerns this clone: This CDR3 is also generated by other DNA sequences in the sample. This rearrangement joins TRBV6-5 to TRBJ1-1, with D uncertain. The V and J ends lost 2 bases and 0 bases respectively, with 10 bases between them. The germline gives CDR1 MNHEY, CDR2 SVGAGI. The CDR3 is made up of 15 amino acids. The CDR3 here is CASSYQPTVNTEAFF. Here the CDR3 DNA reads TGTGCCAGCAGTTACCAGCCAACCGTGAACACTGAAGCTTTCTTT.

This chain links TRBV7-2 with TRBJ1-2; D gene unclear. The V and J ends lost 2 bases and 2 bases respectively, with 6 bases between them. CDR1 is SGHTA and CDR2 is FQGNSA in the germline V gene. The CDR3 sequence is 13 residues long. This chain's CDR3 is CASSLQANYGYTF. Here the CDR3 DNA reads TGTGCCAGCAGCTTACAGGCGAACTATGGCTACACCTTC. The full variable domain, completed using reference TRBV7-2 and TRBJ1-2, is GAGVSQSPSNKVTEKGKDVELRCDPISGHTALYWYRQSLGQGLEFLIYFQGNSAPDKSGLPSDRFSAERTGGSVSTLTIQRTQQEDSAVYLCASSLQANYGYTFGSGTRLTVV.

The rearrangement links TRBV20-1 to TRBJ1-5; D gene unclear. Per germline, CDR1 DFQATT and CDR2 SNEGSKA (reference sequence). The CDR3 has 11 residues. Trimming removed 2 bases at V and 11 bases at J, with 10 bases between. CDR3 in DNA: TGCAGTGCTAGATTAGGGAGTACCCAGCATTTT. This gives the protein CSARLGSTQHF.

The gene calls are TRBV5-1 and TRBJ1-1; TRBD1 is a possible D gene (5 bases). From germline, CDR1 is SGHRS and CDR2 YFSETQ. The CDR3 extends over 15 amino acids. Trimming removed 0 bases at V and 4 bases at J, with 13 bases between. CDR3 sequence (DNA): TGCGCCAGCAGCTTGGTGGGCCCTGGGGGCACTGAAGCTTTCTTT. Translation: CASSLVGPGGTEAFF.

The V call is TRBV28, the J call TRBJ1-2, with TRBD1 as a possible D gene (6 bases). Germline V lookup: CDR1 MDHEN, CDR2 SYDVKM. Trimming removed 8 bases from V and 2 bases from J, with 24 bases in between. The CDR3 has 17 residues. CDR3 sequence reads: CASDTPGQGHNNYGYTF. The CDR3 nucleotides read TGTGCCAGCGATACTCCGGGGCAGGGACATAACAACTATGGCTACACCTTC.

V usage is TRBV28 and J usage is TRBJ2-5; TRBD1 agrees at 8 bases. CDR1 and CDR2 from the germline V gene are MDHEN and SYDVKM. The CDR3 sequence is 16 residues long. The V gene end was trimmed by 4 bases and the J gene end by 3 bases; junction bases not matched to a gene: 10. For the CDR3, the DNA is TGTGCCAGCAGTTCCCCCGGGACAGGCATAAAAGAGACCCAGTACTTC. Encoded protein: CASSSPGTGIKETQYF.

V and J are TRBV7-3 and TRBJ2-1, with no clear D. This CDR3 is 14 amino acids long. Germline CDR1 SGHTA, CDR2 FQGTGA. Between the trimmed V and J ends, which lost 2 bases and 8 bases, there was a span of 13 bases. The CDR3 reads CASSLEVAVDEQFF. The CDR3 DNA reads TGTGCCAGCAGCTTAGAGGTAGCCGTGGATGAGCAGTTCTTC.

The CDR3 reads CASSYNRDPSYEQYF. CDR3 bases: TGTGCCAGCAGTTATAACCGGGACCCCTCCTACGAGCAGTACTTC. The V gene is TRBV6-5, the J gene TRBJ2-7; D may correspond to TRBD1 or TRBD2 (5 bases each). The CDR3 has 15 residues. Per germline, CDR1 MNHEY and CDR2 SVGAGI. Trimming left V 3 bases short and J 0 bases short, with 12 bases between.

The rearrangement links TRBV6-5 to TRBJ1-2; D remains ambiguous. CDR3 length: 13 residues. From germline, CDR1 is MNHEY and CDR2 SVGAGI. Trimming stripped 2 bases from V and 0 bases from J, with 4 bases between. CDR3: CASSYAPNYGYTF. In DNA form, the CDR3 reads TGTGCCAGCAGTTACGCCCCTAACTATGGCTACACCTTC.

The DNA for the CDR3 is TGCGCCAGCAGCCCCATTGGGACAGCGGCCGAGCAGTACTTC. It yields the protein CASSPIGTAAEQYF. The chain recombines TRBV4-1 with TRBJ2-7, with 7 bases matching TRBD1. Germline V CDR1 and CDR2: MGHRA, YSYEKL. This CDR3 is 14 amino acids long. The V segment lost 4 bases and the J segment 6 bases; nucleotides outside the gene matches: 9.

This sequence joins TRBV6-5 and TRBJ2-2, with a tentative D call TRBD1 (6 bases). Germline V gene sequence: CDR1 MNHEY, CDR2 SVGAGI. This CDR3 spans 14 amino acids. V lost 5 bases, J lost 4 bases, and 11 bases lay in between. The CDR3 DNA sequence: TGTGCCAGCAGTAATCTAGGGGGCACCGGGGAGCTGTTTTTT. Its translation: CASSNLGGTGELFF.

This sequence joins TRBV27 and TRBJ1-4; TRBD1 agrees at 11 bases. This CDR3 is 16 amino acids long. In germline, CDR1 is MNHEY, CDR2 SMNVEV (reference sequence). V was pared by 6 bases and J by 7 bases, with 10 bases of the junction left unmatched. The CDR3 spells CASRRDRGWGGEKLFF. As DNA, the CDR3 is TGTGCCAGCAGACGGGACAGGGGGTGGGGGGGTGAAAAACTGTTTTTT.

This clone was recorded a few times. The chain is built from TRBV18 and TRBJ2-7; D unclear. From germline, CDR1 is KGHSH and CDR2 LQKENI. CDR3 size: 12 residues. V was trimmed by 2 bases and J by 5 bases, leaving 7 bases between them. This CDR3 is CASSPADHEQYF. CDR3 coding DNA: TGTGCCAGCTCACCAGCAGACCACGAGCAGTACTTC.

This chain connects TRBV4-2 to TRBJ2-5, with 7 bases fitting TRBD2. Per the germline V gene, CDR1 is LGHNA and CDR2 is YNFKEQ. V was pared by 0 bases and J by 0 bases, with 10 bases of the junction left unmatched. CDR3 length: 18 residues. The CDR3, as DNA: TGTGCCAGCAGCCAAGAGTTGACTAGGGAGGGGTACCAAGAGACCCAGTACTTC. Translation gives CASSQELTREGYQETQYF.